This T cell receptor (beta chain) was retrieved from a study of T cells expressing NK-cell markers. Study context: HCMV serostatus: seven of eight sequenced donors positive, one negative.

For TCR beta, cDNA was produced by 5'RACE template switching with UMIs. TCRdb reprocessed the 5' RACE reads; each CDR3 protein has one entry and no DNA is given. The sample table sets out 300,000 to 500,000 distinct CDR3 sequences. The CDR3 covers 13 residues. Germline loops: CDR1 WSHSY, CDR2 SAAADI. What was sequenced was blood T cells: a sorted CD56 or NKG2C T cell subset, CD4+ or CD8+ T cells, or bulk PBMC T cells (not recorded which). This sequence originates from a woman between 50 and 59 years old in good health. The rearrangement joins TRBV10-2 to TRBJ2-4; TCRdb selects TRBD2, and the lack of DNA leaves this call unchecked. CDR3 protein: CATGDFPKNIQYF.